This T cell receptor beta chain was sequenced during a study of metastatic and nonmetastatic thyroid tumors. Background on the study: Malignant thyroid and benign thyroid patients provided blood and tumor or nodule tissue whose repertoires were compared.

Germline CDR1 is LNHDA and CDR2 is SQIVND (reference sequence). This CDR3 has 16 amino acids. The trim removed 7 bases at V and 5 bases at J, leaving 10 bases unmatched. This clone turned up a few times. With MiXCR, TCRdb reprocessed the PCR reads. Among 30,000 to 40,000 clones listed, about a fifth were seen once. Until they underwent thyroid surgery, no patient had received any treatment. J is TRBJ2-2 and V is TRBV19, with 10 bases matching TRBD1. This receptor was obtained from a male donor with papillary thyroid cancer or a benign thyroid nodule (not recorded which). Some clones in this sample may be carry-over from other donors' samples. Sequences were obtained from tumor tissue. The DNA for the CDR3 is TGTGCCAGTATCCCCAGACAGGGGGCTTCTACCGGGGAGCTGTTTTTT. It translates to CASIPRQGASTGELFF.